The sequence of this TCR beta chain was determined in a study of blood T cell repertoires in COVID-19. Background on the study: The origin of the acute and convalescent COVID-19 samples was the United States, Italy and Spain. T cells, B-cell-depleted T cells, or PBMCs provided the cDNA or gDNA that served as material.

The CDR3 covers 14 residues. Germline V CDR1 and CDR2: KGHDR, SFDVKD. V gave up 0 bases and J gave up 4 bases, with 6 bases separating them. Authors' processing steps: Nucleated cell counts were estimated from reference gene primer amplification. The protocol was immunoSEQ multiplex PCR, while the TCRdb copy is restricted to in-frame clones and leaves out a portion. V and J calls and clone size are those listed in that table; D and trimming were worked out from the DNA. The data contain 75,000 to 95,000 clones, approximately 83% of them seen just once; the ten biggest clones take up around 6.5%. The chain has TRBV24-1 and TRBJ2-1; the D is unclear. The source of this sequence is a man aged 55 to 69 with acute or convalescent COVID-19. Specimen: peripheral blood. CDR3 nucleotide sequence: TGTGCCACCAGTGATTTGGTATCTTACAATGAGCAGTTCTTC. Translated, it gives CATSDLVSYNEQFF.